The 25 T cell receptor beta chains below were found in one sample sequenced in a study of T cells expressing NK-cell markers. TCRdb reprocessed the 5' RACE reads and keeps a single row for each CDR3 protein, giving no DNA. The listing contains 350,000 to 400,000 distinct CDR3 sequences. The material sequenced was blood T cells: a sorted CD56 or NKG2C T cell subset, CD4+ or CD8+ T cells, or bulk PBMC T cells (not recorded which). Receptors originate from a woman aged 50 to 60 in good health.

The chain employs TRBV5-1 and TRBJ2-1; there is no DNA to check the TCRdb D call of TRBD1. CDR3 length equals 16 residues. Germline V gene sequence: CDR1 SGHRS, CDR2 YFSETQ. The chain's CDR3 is CASSEGDRIATHEQFF. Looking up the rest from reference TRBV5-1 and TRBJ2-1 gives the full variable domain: KAGVTQTPRYLIKTRGQQVTLSCSPISGHRSVSWYQQTPGQGLQFLFEYFSETQRNKGNFPGRFSGRQFSNSRSEMNVSTLELGDSALYLCASSEGDRIATHEQFFGPGTRLTVL.

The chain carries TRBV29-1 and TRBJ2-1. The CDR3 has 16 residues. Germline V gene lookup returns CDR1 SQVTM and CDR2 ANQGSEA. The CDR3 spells CSVTHRTVSSYNEQFF.

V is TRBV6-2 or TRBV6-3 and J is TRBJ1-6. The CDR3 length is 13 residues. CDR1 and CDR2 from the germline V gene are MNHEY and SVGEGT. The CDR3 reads CASQDFAASPLHF.

The CDR3 region is CASSPGGGMNTEAFF. The chain joins TRBV25-1 to TRBJ1-1. Germline values: CDR1 MGHDK, CDR2 SYGVNS. This CDR3 is 15 amino acids long.

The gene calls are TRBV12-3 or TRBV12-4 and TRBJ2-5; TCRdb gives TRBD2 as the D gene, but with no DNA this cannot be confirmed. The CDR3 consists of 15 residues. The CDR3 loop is CASSLSSGRQETQYF.

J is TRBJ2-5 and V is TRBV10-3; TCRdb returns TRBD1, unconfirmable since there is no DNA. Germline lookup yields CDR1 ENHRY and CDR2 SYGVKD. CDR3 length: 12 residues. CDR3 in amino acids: CAISQGTETQYF.

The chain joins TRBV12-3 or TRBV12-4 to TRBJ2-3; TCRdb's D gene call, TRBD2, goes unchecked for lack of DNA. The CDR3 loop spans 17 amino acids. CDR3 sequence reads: CASSLRVGSGSTDTQYF.

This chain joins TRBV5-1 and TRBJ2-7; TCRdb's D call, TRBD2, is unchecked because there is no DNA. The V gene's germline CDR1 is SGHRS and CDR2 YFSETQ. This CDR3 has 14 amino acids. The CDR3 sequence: CASSLKGREYEQYF. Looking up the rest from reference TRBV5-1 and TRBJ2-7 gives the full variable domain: KAGVTQTPRYLIKTRGQQVTLSCSPISGHRSVSWYQQTPGQGLQFLFEYFSETQRNKGNFPGRFSGRQFSNSRSEMNVSTLELGDSALYLCASSLKGREYEQYFGPGTRLTVT.

The CDR3 is CAWSRTGRHNEQFF. The chain recombines TRBV30 with TRBJ2-1; TCRdb lists TRBD1, though no DNA is available to test this call. The length of the CDR3 is 14 residues. Germline V gene lookup returns CDR1 GTSNPN and CDR2 SVGIG (reference sequence).

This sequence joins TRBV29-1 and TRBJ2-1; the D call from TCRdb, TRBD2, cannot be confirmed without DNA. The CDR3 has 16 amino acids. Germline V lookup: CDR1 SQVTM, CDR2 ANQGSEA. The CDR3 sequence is CSVDGMASGRFGEQFF.

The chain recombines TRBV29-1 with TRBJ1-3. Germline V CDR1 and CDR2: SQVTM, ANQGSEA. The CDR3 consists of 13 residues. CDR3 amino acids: CSVAGVGGNTIYF.

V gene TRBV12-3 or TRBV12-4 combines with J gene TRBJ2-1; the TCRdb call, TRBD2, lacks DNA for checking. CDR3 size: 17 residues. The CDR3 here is CASSFGLAGGPDNEQFF.

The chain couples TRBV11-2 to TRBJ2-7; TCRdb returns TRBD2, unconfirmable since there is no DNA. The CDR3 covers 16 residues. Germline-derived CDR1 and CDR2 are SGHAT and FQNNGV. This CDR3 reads CASSHLTSGSSYEQYF.

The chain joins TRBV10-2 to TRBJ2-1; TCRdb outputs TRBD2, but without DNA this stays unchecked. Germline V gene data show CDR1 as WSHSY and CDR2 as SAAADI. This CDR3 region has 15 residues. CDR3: CASSAQAGRYNEQFF.

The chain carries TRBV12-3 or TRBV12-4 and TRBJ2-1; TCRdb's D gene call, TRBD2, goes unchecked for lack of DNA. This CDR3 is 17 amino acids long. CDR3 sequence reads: CASSTPRTSGSFDEQFF.

CDR3 protein: CASSRTRGYRTVFYEQYF. J is TRBJ2-7 and V is TRBV3-1; absent DNA, TCRdb's TRBD2 call cannot be checked. The CDR3 runs to 18 residues. The germline CDR1 and CDR2 sequences are LGHDT and YNNKEL (reference sequence).

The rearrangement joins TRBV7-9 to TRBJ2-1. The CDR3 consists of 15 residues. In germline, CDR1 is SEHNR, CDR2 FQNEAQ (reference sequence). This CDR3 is CASSLVSVSYNEQFF.

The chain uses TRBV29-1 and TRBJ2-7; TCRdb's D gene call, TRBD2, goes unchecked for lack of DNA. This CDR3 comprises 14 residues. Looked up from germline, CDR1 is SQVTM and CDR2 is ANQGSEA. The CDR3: CSVAPRVASGRQYF.

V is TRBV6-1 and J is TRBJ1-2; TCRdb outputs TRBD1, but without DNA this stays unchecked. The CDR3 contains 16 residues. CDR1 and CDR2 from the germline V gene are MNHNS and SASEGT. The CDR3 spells CASSDHGQTPNYGYTF.

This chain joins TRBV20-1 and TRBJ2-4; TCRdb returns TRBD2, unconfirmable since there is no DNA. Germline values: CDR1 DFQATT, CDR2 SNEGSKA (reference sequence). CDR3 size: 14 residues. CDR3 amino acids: CSGTSLMVKNIQYF.

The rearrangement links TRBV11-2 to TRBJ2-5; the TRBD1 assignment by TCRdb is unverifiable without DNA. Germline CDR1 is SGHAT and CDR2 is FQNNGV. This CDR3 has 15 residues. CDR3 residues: CASIRTGGLQETQYF.

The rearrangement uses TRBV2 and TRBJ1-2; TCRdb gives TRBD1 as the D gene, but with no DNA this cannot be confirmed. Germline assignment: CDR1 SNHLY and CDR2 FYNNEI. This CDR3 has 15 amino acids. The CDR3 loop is CASRGQGSQFYGYTF.

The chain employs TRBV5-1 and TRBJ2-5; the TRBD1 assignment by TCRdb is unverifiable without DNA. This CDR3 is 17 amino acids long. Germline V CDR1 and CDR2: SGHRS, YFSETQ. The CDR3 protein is CASSFSRGPLFEETQYF.

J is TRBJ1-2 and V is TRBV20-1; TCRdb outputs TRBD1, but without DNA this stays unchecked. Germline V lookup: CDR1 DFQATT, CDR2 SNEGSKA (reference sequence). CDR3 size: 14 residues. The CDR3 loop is CSANPGTGLIGYTF.

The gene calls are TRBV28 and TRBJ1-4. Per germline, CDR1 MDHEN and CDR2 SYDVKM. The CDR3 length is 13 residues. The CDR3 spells CASSSQGHEKLFF.